One and the same sample provided the 20 T cell receptor beta chains below, sequenced in a study of OX40 agonist ivuxolimab in advanced cancers. The repertoire was sequenced with immunoSEQ multiplex PCR; TCRdb's copy has only in-frame clones and lacks some. This sample yields tens of thousands of clones, of which 90% are seen a single time; less than 8% belongs to the top ten. The sample in question was CD4+ or CD8+ T cells sorted from blood, obtained in a trial of the OX40 agonist ivuxolimab. The receptors stem from an adult with an advanced solid tumor such as melanoma, head and neck, liver or kidney cancer.

This clone was observed a few times. The chain uses TRBV11-3 and TRBJ2-2, with 9 bases aligning to TRBD2. Per the germline V gene, CDR1 is SGHNT and CDR2 is YENEEA. Unmatched junction bases numbered 0, after V lost 0 bases and J lost 4 bases. The length of the CDR3 is 15 residues. The CDR3 DNA is TGTGCCAGCAGCTTAGAAGCGGGAGGCACCGGGGAGCTGTTTTTT. The encoded protein is CASSLEAGGTGELFF.

The J gene is TRBJ2-5, the V gene TRBV9; D gene ambiguous. The V and J ends lost 4 bases and 1 base respectively, with 14 bases between them. CDR1 and CDR2 from the germline V gene are SGDLS and YYNGEE. The length of the CDR3 is 15 residues. The CDR3 loop reads CASSSDGRIQETQYF. The CDR3 region has the DNA TGTGCCAGCAGCTCCGACGGCAGGATCCAAGAGACCCAGTACTTC.

Here the CDR3 reads CASSRALAGQETQYF. CDR3 DNA: TGTGCCAGCTCACGGGCACTAGCGGGTCAAGAGACCCAGTACTTC. The chain employs TRBV18 and TRBJ2-5; 9 bases map to TRBD2. V gave up 4 bases and J gave up 2 bases; unmatched junction bases: 5. The CDR3 runs 15 residues. The germline V gene has CDR1 KGHSH and CDR2 LQKENI.

This chain connects TRBV7-6 to TRBJ2-5; D ambiguous. Germline CDR1 and CDR2: SGHVS and FNYEAQ. Trimming left V 5 bases short and J 7 bases short, with 11 bases between. The CDR3 covers 12 residues. The CDR3 here is CASSHLNRTQYF. The CDR3 nucleotides are TGTGCCAGCAGCCATCTGAATCGGACCCAGTACTTC.

The chain recombines TRBV6-5 with TRBJ2-7, with 9 nucleotides matching TRBD2. CDR1 is MNHEY, CDR2 SVGAGI, per germline. CDR3 length equals 15 residues. J was trimmed by 5 bases and V by 4 bases; bases with no gene match: 9. CDR3 coding DNA: TGTGCCAGCAGTTTTAGCGGGAGTGGGCCGGACGAGCAGTACTTC. It codes for CASSFSGSGPDEQYF.

This chain links TRBV18 with TRBJ2-1; D is unclear. Trimming cost V 2 bases and J 5 bases, with 16 bases left between them. From germline, CDR1 is KGHSH and CDR2 LQKENI. The length of the CDR3 is 16 residues. The CDR3 nucleotides are TGTGCCAGCTCACCAATAGAAAACGGGCTAAACAATGAGCAGTTCTTC. Encoded protein: CASSPIENGLNNEQFF.

J is TRBJ1-3 and V is TRBV28, with no clear D. The V end lost 5 bases, the J end lost 2 bases, and 7 bases lay between the germline ends. Germline CDR1 reads MDHEN; CDR2 reads SYDVKM. This CDR3 is 13 amino acids long. The CDR3 DNA sequence: TGTGCCAGCAGTGAAATAGCTGGAAACACCATATATTTT. Protein product: CASSEIAGNTIYF.

The count of this clone is one. The CDR3 here is CAITKDRGNTEAFF. CDR3 in DNA: TGTGCCATCACCAAGGACAGGGGGAACACTGAAGCTTTCTTT. The chain joins TRBV10-3 to TRBJ1-1; 9 positions agree with TRBD1. The CDR3 totals 14 residues. The germline V gene has CDR1 ENHRY and CDR2 SYGVKD. Germline trimming cut 7 bases from V and 1 base from J; bases unmatched to any gene: 4.

This clone was observed a few times. The rearrangement links TRBV10-3 to TRBJ1-2; TRBD1 matches at 8 bases. The CDR3 sequence is 15 residues long. V was clipped by 7 bases and J by 3 bases; unmatched bases: 10. The germline CDR1 and CDR2 sequences are ENHRY and SYGVKD. The CDR3 DNA reads TGTGCCATCACTCCAACGGACAGGGTTGACTATGGCTACACCTTC. Translation gives CAITPTDRVDYGYTF.

This rearrangement joins TRBV5-1 to TRBJ2-7, with 9 bases identical to TRBD2. The germline V gene has CDR1 SGHRS and CDR2 YFSETQ. There are 15 residues in the CDR3. V dropped 3 bases and J dropped 5; count of bases not matched to a gene: 9. The chain's CDR3 is CASSSGLAGVDEQYF. DNA of the CDR3: TGCGCCAGCAGCTCAGGCTTAGCGGGAGTCGACGAGCAGTACTTC.

The chain carries TRBV18 and TRBJ2-7; the D gene is possibly TRBD1 (6 bases). The ends were cut back, 2 bases at V and 4 bases at J, with 9 bases in the middle. Germline V gives CDR1 KGHSH, CDR2 LQKENI. There are 13 residues in the CDR3. The CDR3 DNA is TGTGCCAGCTCACCAAGGGGGTCATACGAGCAGTACTTC. Encoded protein: CASSPRGSYEQYF.

This clone was seen just once. This sequence joins TRBV7-8 and TRBJ2-7; 7 bases are shared with TRBD1. This CDR3 is built from 15 residues. V trimming: 5 bases; J trimming: 4 bases; junction bases outside the gene matches: 11. Germline lookup yields CDR1 SGHVS and CDR2 FQNEAQ. The CDR3 bases are TGTGCCAGCAGCCAAGATACAGGGGATTTTTACGAGCAGTACTTC. It codes for CASSQDTGDFYEQYF.

The rearrangement links TRBV5-1 to TRBJ2-7; possibly TRBD1 or TRBD2 for D (5 bases each). This CDR3 is 12 amino acids long. Deletions cut 7 bases from V and 2 bases from J, with 10 bases between. Germline-derived CDR1 and CDR2 are SGHRS and YFSETQ. CDR3 nucleotide sequence: TGCGCCAGCCGGGGACCGGCCTACGAGCAGTACTTC. Protein sequence: CASRGPAYEQYF.

The CDR3 DNA sequence: TGTGCCAGCAGCTTAGGGCCAGGGGGGGGCACCGGGGAGCTGTTTTTT. Translating it yields CASSLGPGGGTGELFF. V and J are TRBV11-2 and TRBJ2-2; D assignment may be TRBD1 or TRBD2 (7 bases each). The CDR3 totals 16 residues. Trimming left V 1 base short and J 4 bases short, with 13 bases between. Germline CDR1 is SGHAT and CDR2 is FQNNGV.

The rearrangement links TRBV19 to TRBJ1-2; TRBD1 might be the D (5 bases). CDR3 length: 12 amino acids. The germline CDR1 and CDR2 sequences are LNHDA and SQIVND (reference sequence). Trimming left V 6 bases short and J 4 bases short, with 9 bases between. DNA for the CDR3: TGTGCCAGTAGCGAGGGGACCTATGGCTACACCTTC. It codes for CASSEGTYGYTF.

The V gene is TRBV2, the J gene TRBJ1-3; TRBD1 agrees at 8 bases. The CDR3 loop spans 13 amino acids. J was trimmed by 3 bases and V by 7 bases; bases with no gene match: 2. Germline loops: CDR1 SNHLY, CDR2 FYNNEI. CDR3 sequence (DNA): TGTGCCAGCATGGACAGGGTTGGAAACACCATATATTTT. This gives the protein CASMDRVGNTIYF.

This clone appeared once. The chain recombines TRBV2 with TRBJ2-3; the D gene is possibly TRBD2 (6 bases). CDR3 length: 10 residues. The V and J ends lost 9 bases and 9 bases respectively, with 10 bases between them. Germline loops: CDR1 SNHLY, CDR2 FYNNEI. CDR3 residues: CASEEGTQYF. The CDR3 region has the DNA TGTGCCAGTGAGGAGGGAACGCAGTATTTT.

CDR3 DNA: TGCGCCAGCAGCTTGGTAAGAGGTGAGACCCAGTACTTC. Translated: CASSLVRGETQYF. The J gene is TRBJ2-5, the V gene TRBV5-1, with unresolved D. The CDR3 contains 13 residues. V was pared by 0 bases and J by 5 bases, with 8 bases between. Per the germline V gene, CDR1 is SGHRS and CDR2 is YFSETQ.

The J gene is TRBJ2-1, the V gene TRBV19; 9 bases line up with TRBD2. The CDR3 is made up of 15 amino acids. CDR1 is LNHDA and CDR2 is SQIVND in the germline V gene (reference sequence). Trimming cost V 4 bases and J 3 bases; bases outside gene matches: 4. The CDR3 DNA reads TGTGCCAGTAGTAGCACTAGCGGGTACTACAATGAGCAGTTCTTC. This gives the protein CASSSTSGYYNEQFF.

This chain connects TRBV28 to TRBJ2-5, with D uncertain. Trimming shortened V by 3 bases and J by 1 base, and 12 bases separated the two germline ends. In germline, CDR1 is MDHEN, CDR2 SYDVKM. CDR3 size: 15 residues. CDR3 coding DNA: TGTGCCAGCAGTTTCTTGACCTATGTCCAAGAGACCCAGTACTTC. Translation gives CASSFLTYVQETQYF.